The rows below give T cell receptor beta chains drawn from one sample of a study of a mutant IDH1 vaccine in newly diagnosed glioma. Assay: immunoSEQ multiplex PCR; the TCRdb copy retains only in-frame clones and omits some. The top ten hold approximately 3.3% of the sample, which has roughly 30,000 clones, about 85% seen once. No antigens are known for them. The material sequenced was peripheral blood mononuclear cells (PBMCs), taken from a glioma patient whose treatment included an IDH1 peptide vaccine. All receptors come from a woman aged 40 to 49 with glioma. Some clones in this sample may be carry-over from other donors' samples. The CDR3 runs from the conserved cysteine through the conserved F or W. The D gene is left open where the match is weak. Part of the rows lack a size; the others show once, few, many or a class for expanded clones.

TRBV2	NA	NA	16	TRBJ2-3	CASSLADLDLTDTQYF	TGTGCCAGCTCCCTAGCCGACCTAGACCTCACAGATACGCAGTATTTT
TRBV7-2	NA	TRBD2	15	TRBJ2-1	CASSLGLAINNEQFF	TGTGCCAGCAGCCTGGGACTAGCGATCAACAATGAGCAGTTCTTC
TRBV5-4	NA	TRBD1	15	TRBJ2-2	CASSAGTGSPGELFF	TGTGCCAGCAGCGCCGGGACAGGGTCACCCGGGGAGCTGTTTTTT
TRBV15	NA	NA	14	TRBJ2-5	CATSKRGNQETQYF	TGTGCCACCAGCAAACGGGGGAATCAAGAGACCCAGTACTTC
TRBV6-1	once	NA	15	TRBJ1-2	CASSVGSGTGYGYTF	TGTGCCAGCAGTGTAGGTAGTGGGACTGGCTATGGCTACACCTTC
TRBV28	NA	NA	14	TRBJ1-1	CASSFPGGNTEAFF	TGTGCCAGCAGTTTTCCGGGGGGGAACACTGAAGCTTTCTTT
TRBV19	NA	NA	14	TRBJ1-5	CASGGTGSNQPQHF	TGTGCCAGTGGCGGGACGGGCAGCAATCAGCCCCAGCATTTT
TRBV27	NA	NA	16	TRBJ2-7	CASSLSSSRSSYEQYF	TGTGCCAGCAGTTTATCGTCGTCCCGGAGCTCCTACGAGCAGTACTTC
TRBV4-1	NA	NA	16	TRBJ2-7	CASSQGGGDSSYEQYF	TGCGCCAGCAGCCAAGGGGGCGGGGATAGCTCCTACGAGCAGTACTTC
TRBV7-2	once	TRBD2	15	TRBJ2-7	CASTLLAGAAYEQYF	TGTGCCAGCACCCTACTAGCGGGGGCCGCCTACGAGCAGTACTTC
TRBV29-1	NA	NA	12	TRBJ2-3	CSVWLPMNTQYF	TGCAGCGTTTGGTTACCGATGAATACGCAGTATTTT
TRBV5-6	NA	NA	15	TRBJ2-2	CASSLLRRRIGELFF	TGTGCCAGCAGCTTGTTGCGGAGGCGGATCGGGGAGCTGTTTTTT
TRBV28	NA	NA	14	TRBJ2-7	CASSPQPGLYEQYF	TGTGCCAGCAGCCCCCAGCCGGGACTTTACGAGCAGTACTTC
TRBV5-6	once	NA	14	TRBJ2-5	CASSLADILETQYF	TGTGCCAGCAGCTTGGCGGATATTTTAGAGACCCAGTACTTC
TRBV7-9	NA	NA	14	TRBJ1-4	CASSRAMGNEKLFF	TGTGCCAGCAGCCGGGCCATGGGGAATGAAAAACTGTTTTTT
TRBV19	NA	TRBD1	19	TRBJ2-6	CASSIDGWTGVAGANVLTF	TGTGCCAGTAGTATAGATGGGTGGACAGGGGTCGCTGGGGCCAACGTCCTGACTTTC
TRBV4-3	NA	NA	16	TRBJ2-1	CASSQEIYSSYNEQFF	TGCGCCAGCAGCCAAGAGATCTATTCCTCCTACAATGAGCAGTTCTTC
TRBV10-3	NA	NA	12	TRBJ2-7	CAISEAGNEQYF	TGTGCCATCAGTGAGGCGGGGAACGAGCAGTACTTC
TRBV6-1	NA	NA	15	TRBJ1-2	CASSEVAGVGNGYTF	TGTGCCAGCAGTGAAGTGGCTGGGGTAGGAAATGGCTACACCTTC
TRBV7-9	NA	NA	16	TRBJ2-3	CASSRAIGGNTDTQYF	TGTGCCAGCAGCCGCGCCATTGGAGGGAACACAGATACGCAGTATTTT
TRBV18	NA	NA	12	TRBJ2-5	CASSPDGETQYF	TGTGCCAGCTCACCAGACGGGGAGACCCAGTACTTC
TRBV5-8	NA	NA	15	TRBJ1-5	CASSLGTESNQPQHF	TGTGCCAGCAGCTTGGGGACGGAGAGCAATCAGCCCCAGCATTTT
TRBV28	few	TRBD1	16	TRBJ1-2	CASSSAGGPMDYGYTF	TGTGCCAGCAGTTCGGCAGGGGGTCCCATGGACTATGGCTACACCTTC
TRBV5-1	NA	TRBD2	17	TRBJ2-7	CASSSASLGGSSYEQYF	TGCGCCAGCAGCTCCGCCTCTCTCGGCGGGAGTAGCTACGAGCAGTACTTC
TRBV7-2	NA	NA	14	TRBJ1-2	CASSPGPDNYGYTF	TGTGCCAGCAGCCCTGGGCCGGATAACTATGGCTACACCTTC
TRBV19	NA	NA	15	TRBJ1-3	CASSTGLSSGNTIYF	TGTGCCAGTAGTACAGGTCTGAGCTCTGGAAACACCATATATTTT
TRBV5-8	NA	NA	11	TRBJ1-3	CASSFHNTIYF	TGTGCCAGCAGCTTCCATAACACCATATATTTT
TRBV7-2	NA	NA	11	TRBJ2-7	CASSLVYEQYF	TGTGCCAGCAGCCTTGTCTACGAGCAGTACTTC
TRBV5-6	NA	NA	15	TRBJ1-3	CASSLSGTTGNTIYF	TGTGCCAGCAGCTTGTCTGGGACTACTGGAAACACCATATATTTT
TRBV27	NA	NA	13	TRBJ1-5	CASRQGPNQPQHF	TGTGCCAGCAGACAGGGCCCCAATCAGCCCCAGCATTTT
TRBV4-2	once	NA	17	TRBJ1-2	CASSQVAPTTSNYGYTF	TGTGCCAGCAGCCAAGTCGCACCAACCACCTCTAACTATGGCTACACCTTC
TRBV7-3	NA	NA	14	TRBJ2-6	CASRTPGGANVLTF	TGTGCCAGCAGGACCCCAGGTGGGGCCAACGTCCTGACTTTC
TRBV10-3	NA	TRBD1	15	TRBJ2-2	CAISEDRGRTGELFF	TGTGCCATCAGTGAGGACAGGGGTCGCACCGGGGAGCTGTTTTTT
TRBV7-2	medium-sized	NA	13	TRBJ2-1	CASSLFGVNEQFF	TGTGCCAGCAGCTTATTTGGGGTCAATGAGCAGTTCTTC
TRBV5-1	NA	NA	16	TRBJ2-4	CASSLAGAVDKNIQYF	TGCGCCAGCAGCTTGGCGGGGGCGGTGGACAAAAACATTCAGTACTTC
TRBV14	NA	NA	12	TRBJ2-1	CASSPNDNEQFF	TGTGCCAGCAGCCCTAATGACAATGAGCAGTTCTTC
TRBV7-9	NA	TRBD2	16	TRBJ2-7	CASSRKTSGGSYEQYF	TGTGCCAGCAGCCGTAAGACTAGCGGGGGATCCTACGAGCAGTACTTC
TRBV6-1	NA	NA	16	TRBJ1-1	CASSEAAGVRGTEAFF	TGTGCCAGCAGTGAAGCTGCGGGGGTTCGGGGGACTGAAGCTTTCTTT
TRBV19	NA	NA	15	TRBJ1-6	CASSIDLVTDSPLHF	TGTGCCAGTAGTATCGACTTGGTCACAGATTCACCCCTCCACTTT
TRBV9	NA	NA	13	TRBJ2-1	CASSVGQYGEQFF	TGTGCCAGCAGCGTAGGCCAGTATGGTGAGCAGTTCTTC
TRBV5-1	NA	TRBD1	14	TRBJ1-4	CASSRDRVGEKLFF	TGCGCCAGCAGTCGGGACAGGGTTGGTGAAAAACTGTTTTTT
TRBV6-1	NA	NA	15	TRBJ1-4	CASSEIAGYEEKLFF	TGTGCCAGCAGTGAAATAGCGGGGTACGAAGAAAAACTGTTTTTT
TRBV28	NA	NA	14	TRBJ1-1	CASSSGRGAITAFF	TGTGCCAGCAGCTCTGGCAGGGGTGCTATTACGGCTTTCTTT
TRBV15	NA	NA	14	TRBJ1-5	CATSRDRSRQPQHF	TGTGCCACCAGCAGAGACCGTAGCAGGCAGCCCCAGCATTTT
TRBV9	NA	TRBD1	16	TRBJ1-2	CASSPNFRDRGDGYTF	TGTGCCAGCAGCCCCAACTTCCGGGACAGGGGTGACGGCTACACCTTC